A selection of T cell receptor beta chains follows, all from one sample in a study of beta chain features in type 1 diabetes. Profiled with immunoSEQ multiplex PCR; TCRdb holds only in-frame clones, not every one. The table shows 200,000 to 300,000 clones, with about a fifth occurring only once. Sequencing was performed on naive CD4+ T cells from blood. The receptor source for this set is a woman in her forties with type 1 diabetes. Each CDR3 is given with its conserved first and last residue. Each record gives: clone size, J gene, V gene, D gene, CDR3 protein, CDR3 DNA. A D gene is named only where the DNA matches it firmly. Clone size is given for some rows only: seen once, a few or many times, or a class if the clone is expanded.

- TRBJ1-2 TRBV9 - CASSGLRGVDGYTF TGTGCCAGCAGCGGCCTCCGGGGGGTCGATGGCTACACCTTC
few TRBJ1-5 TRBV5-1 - CASSFQGGGNQPQHF TGCGCCAGCAGCTTTCAGGGCGGCGGCAATCAGCCCCAGCATTTT
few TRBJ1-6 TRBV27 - CASSYQEDSPLHF TGTGCCAGCAGTTACCAGGAAGATTCACCCCTCCACTTT
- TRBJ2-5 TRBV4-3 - CASSQDRDYQETQYF TGCGCCAGCAGCCAAGATCGCGACTACCAAGAGACCCAGTACTTC
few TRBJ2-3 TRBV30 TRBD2 CAWSVGLAGGLADTQYF TGTGCCTGGAGTGTAGGACTAGCGGGAGGGTTGGCAGATACGCAGTATTTT
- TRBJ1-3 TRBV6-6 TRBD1 CASRAPGTASGNTIYF TGTGCCAGCAGAGCGCCGGGGACAGCTTCTGGAAACACCATATATTTT
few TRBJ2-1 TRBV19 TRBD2 CASSIGVAGKLYNEQFF TGTGCCAGTAGTATTGGGGTAGCGGGGAAATTGTACAATGAGCAGTTCTTC
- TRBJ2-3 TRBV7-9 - CASSSRNTDTQYF TGTGCCAGCAGCTCTAGGAACACAGATACGCAGTATTTT
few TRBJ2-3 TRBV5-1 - CASSLPTGTGPDTQYF TGCGCCAGCAGCCTCCCCACAGGGACCGGGCCAGATACGCAGTATTTT
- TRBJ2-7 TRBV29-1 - CSVETGRPPYEQYF TGCAGCGTAGAAACAGGGCGCCCTCCCTACGAGCAGTACTTC
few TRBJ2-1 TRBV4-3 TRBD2 CASSQDRTSAYYNEQFF TGCGCCAGCAGCCAAGATCGGACTAGCGCTTACTACAATGAGCAGTTCTTC
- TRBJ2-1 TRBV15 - CATSSHTGITYNEQFF TGTGCCACCAGCAGCCACACAGGGATTACCTACAATGAGCAGTTCTTC
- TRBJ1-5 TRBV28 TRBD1 CASSDGQGANQPQHF TGTGCCAGCAGTGATGGACAGGGGGCGAATCAGCCCCAGCATTTT
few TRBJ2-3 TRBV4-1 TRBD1 CASSQDGQGGSDTQYF TGCGCCAGCAGCCAAGATGGACAGGGGGGGTCAGATACGCAGTATTTT
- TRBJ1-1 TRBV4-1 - CASSPGEYGEAFF TGCGCCAGCAGCCCAGGGGAGTACGGTGAAGCTTTCTTT
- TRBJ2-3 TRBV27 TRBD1 CASSSPGQGTDTQYF TGTGCCAGCAGTTCTCCGGGACAGGGGACAGATACGCAGTATTTT
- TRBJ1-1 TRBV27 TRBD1 CASSLARGVTEAFF TGTGCCAGCAGTTTAGCCAGGGGGGTTACTGAAGCTTTCTTT
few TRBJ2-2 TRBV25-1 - CASSPGIEAGELFF TGTGCCAGCAGTCCCGGGATCGAAGCCGGGGAGCTGTTTTTT
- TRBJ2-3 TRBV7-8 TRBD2 CASRTSGGFGADTQYF TGTGCCAGCAGGACTAGCGGGGGGTTTGGAGCAGATACGCAGTATTTT
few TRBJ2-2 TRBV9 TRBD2 CASSVGTSGNIGELFF TGTGCCAGCAGCGTAGGGACTAGCGGGAACATCGGGGAGCTGTTTTTT
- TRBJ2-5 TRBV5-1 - CASSLALAGETQYF TGCGCCAGCAGCTTGGCACTAGCTGGAGAGACCCAGTACTTC
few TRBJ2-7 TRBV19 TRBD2 CATSGGPYYEQYF TGTGCCACCTCGGGGGGACCGTACTACGAGCAGTACTTC
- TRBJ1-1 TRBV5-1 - CASSFEAVNTEAFF TGCGCCAGCAGCTTCGAGGCAGTGAACACTGAAGCTTTCTTT
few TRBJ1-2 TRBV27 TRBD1 CASSLSGDSTYGYTF TGTGCCAGCAGTTTATCCGGGGACAGTACCTATGGCTACACCTTC
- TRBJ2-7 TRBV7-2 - CASSLGGGSYEQYF TGTGCCAGCAGCTTAGGAGGAGGATCCTACGAGCAGTACTTC
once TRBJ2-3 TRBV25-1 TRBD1 CASSTGTGWADTQYF TGTGCCAGCAGCACCGGGACAGGGTGGGCAGATACGCAGTATTTT
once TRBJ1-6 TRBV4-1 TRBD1 CASSQAGQGDNSPLHF TGCGCCAGCAGCCAGGCCGGACAGGGGGATAATTCACCCCTCCACTTT
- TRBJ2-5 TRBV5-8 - CASSLPDYGGTQYF TGTGCCAGCAGCTTGCCGGACTATGGAGGGACCCAGTACTTC
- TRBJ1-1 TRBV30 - CAWSVQEGEAFF TGTGCCTGGAGTGTTCAGGAAGGAGAAGCTTTCTTT
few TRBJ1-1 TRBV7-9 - CASSLTDLNTEAFF TGTGCCAGCAGCTTGACAGACCTGAACACTGAAGCTTTCTTT
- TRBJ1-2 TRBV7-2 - CASSPTAYGYTF TGTGCCAGCAGCCCTACAGCCTATGGCTACACCTTC
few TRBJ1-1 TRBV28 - CASSSRPSWSTEAFF TGTGCCAGCAGTTCCCGACCCTCCTGGAGCACTGAAGCTTTCTTT
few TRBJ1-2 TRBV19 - CASGHRLSDYGYTF TGTGCCAGTGGACATCGGTTATCCGACTATGGCTACACCTTC
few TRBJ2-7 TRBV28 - CASSFPPYEQYF TGTGCCAGCAGTTTTCCTCCCTACGAGCAGTACTTC
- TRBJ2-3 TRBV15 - CATSPLGVDIIRTQYF TGTGCCACCAGCCCGCTGGGCGTTGATATTATTAGGACGCAGTATTTT
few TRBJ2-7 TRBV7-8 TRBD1 CASSSWDRDYEQYF TGTGCCAGCAGCTCATGGGACAGGGACTACGAGCAGTACTTC
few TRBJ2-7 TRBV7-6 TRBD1 CASSPGQGATSYEQYF TGTGCCAGCTCCCCCGGACAGGGGGCTACATCCTACGAGCAGTACTTC
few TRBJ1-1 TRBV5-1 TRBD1 CASSYRTGREAFF TGCGCCAGCAGCTACCGGACAGGGCGTGAAGCTTTCTTT
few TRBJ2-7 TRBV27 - CASSPLIPPWPSSYEQYF TGTGCCAGCAGTCCCTTGATTCCGCCGTGGCCCAGCTCCTACGAGCAGTACTTC
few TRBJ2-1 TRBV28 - CASKRALNEQFF TGTGCCAGCAAGAGGGCCCTCAATGAGCAGTTCTTC
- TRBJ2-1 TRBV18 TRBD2 CASSPGTSGRKDNEQFF TGTGCCAGCTCACCCGGGACTAGCGGGAGAAAGGACAATGAGCAGTTCTTC
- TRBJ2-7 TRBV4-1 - CASSPNGQGYAAGSYEQYF TGCGCCAGCAGCCCCAATGGACAGGGATACGCAGCGGGGTCCTACGAGCAGTACTTC
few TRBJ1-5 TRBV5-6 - CASSLGVNRQKPQHF TGTGCCAGCAGCCTGGGGGTCAACAGACAAAAGCCCCAGCATTTT
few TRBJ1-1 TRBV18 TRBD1 CASSPTGEVGWNTEAFF TGTGCCAGCTCACCTACAGGGGAAGTGGGTTGGAACACTGAAGCTTTCTTT
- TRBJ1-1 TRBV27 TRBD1 CASSQRTGGHTEAFF TGTGCCAGCAGTCAGCGGACAGGGGGCCACACTGAAGCTTTCTTT
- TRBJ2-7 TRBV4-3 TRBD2 CASSRAGTSGNYEQYF TGCGCCAGCAGCCGAGCTGGGACTAGCGGTAACTACGAGCAGTACTTC
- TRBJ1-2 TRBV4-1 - CASSQSPLQEFTNYGYTF TGCGCCAGCAGCCAGTCTCCGCTTCAGGAATTTACTAACTATGGCTACACCTTC
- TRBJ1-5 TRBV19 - CASSLDGGNQPQHF TGTGCCAGTAGTCTCGACGGAGGCAATCAGCCCCAGCATTTT
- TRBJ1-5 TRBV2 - CASRGQINQPQHF TGTGCCAGCAGGGGACAAATCAATCAGCCCCAGCATTTT
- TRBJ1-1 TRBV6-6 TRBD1 CASSPNRGMNTEAFF TGTGCCAGCAGCCCGAACAGGGGGATGAACACTGAAGCTTTCTTT
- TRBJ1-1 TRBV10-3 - CAISQGSGTEAFF TGTGCCATCAGTCAGGGTAGTGGAACTGAAGCTTTCTTT